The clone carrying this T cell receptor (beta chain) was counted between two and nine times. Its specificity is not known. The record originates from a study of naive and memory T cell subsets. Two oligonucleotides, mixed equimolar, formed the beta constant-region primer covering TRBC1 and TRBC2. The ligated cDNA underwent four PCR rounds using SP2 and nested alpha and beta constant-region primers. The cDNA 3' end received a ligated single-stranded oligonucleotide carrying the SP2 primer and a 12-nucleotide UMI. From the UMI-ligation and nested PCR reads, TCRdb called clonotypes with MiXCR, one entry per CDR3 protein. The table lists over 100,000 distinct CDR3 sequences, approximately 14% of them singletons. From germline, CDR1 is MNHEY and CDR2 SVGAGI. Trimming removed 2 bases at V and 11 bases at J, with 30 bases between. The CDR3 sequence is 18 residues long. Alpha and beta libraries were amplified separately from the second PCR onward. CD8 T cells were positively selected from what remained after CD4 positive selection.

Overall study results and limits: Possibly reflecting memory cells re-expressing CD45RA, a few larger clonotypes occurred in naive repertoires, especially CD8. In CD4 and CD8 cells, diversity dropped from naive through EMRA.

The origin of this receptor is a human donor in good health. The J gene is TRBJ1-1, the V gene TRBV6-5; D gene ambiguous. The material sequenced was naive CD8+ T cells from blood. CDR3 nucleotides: TGTGCCAGCAGTTACCTTTCCGGTTTGTACACCCAGCCAGTTGGGGCTTTCTTT. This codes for CASSYLSGLYTQPVGAFF.